Below are 5 T cell receptor beta chains sequenced from a single sample in a study of Graves' ophthalmopathy and Graves' hyperthyroidism. For repertoire sequencing, the TCR beta CDR3 regions were amplified from RNA transcripts. The workflow started with a first-round RT-PCR run with HTBI primers and then moved on to a second-round multiplex PCR. Using its own MiXCR run on the multiplex PCR reads, TCRdb lists one record per CDR3 protein. The sample contains about 590,000 distinct CDR3 sequences, about 35% of which appear only once. Specimen: peripheral blood or thyroid tissue (not recorded which). These receptors originate from an adult man with Graves' hyperthyroidism.

This clonotype has ten or more counts. V and J are TRBV29-1 and TRBJ2-2; D not resolved. Germline V gene data show CDR1 as SQVTM and CDR2 as ANQGSEA. V lost 4 bases and J 4 bases, leaving 16 bases between the germline ends. This CDR3 is built from 15 residues. As DNA, the CDR3 is TGCAGCGTTGTGCTTACTACGGCCCGCACCGGGGAGCTGTTTTTT. It encodes CSVVLTTARTGELFF.

This clonotype was detected ten times or more. This chain uses TRBV3-1 with TRBJ2-5, with D perhaps TRBD2 (6 bases). V was trimmed by 1 base and J by 10 bases, leaving 13 bases between them. Germline CDR1 and CDR2: LGHDT and YNNKEL (reference sequence). This CDR3 has 13 residues. The CDR3 DNA reads as TGTGCCAGCAGCCAAGCGGAGGGGTGGGACCAGTACTTC. Its translation: CASSQAEGWDQYF.

This clonotype has only one observation. This sequence joins TRBV19 and TRBJ1-1, with TRBD1 matching over 10 bases. The CDR3 runs 18 residues. CDR1 is LNHDA, CDR2 SQIVND, per germline (reference sequence). V gave up 3 bases and J gave up 0 bases; unmatched junction bases: 10. The CDR3 DNA reads TGTGCCAGTAGTATCCCCGGACAGGGGGGAAGGATGAACACTGAAGCTTTCTTT. Translation gives CASSIPGQGGRMNTEAFF.

This chain joins TRBV19 and TRBJ2-7; D gene uncertain. The tail of the sequence fits TRBJ2-1 better, so the J call may be wrong. The CDR3 totals 13 residues. Germline CDR1 is LNHDA and CDR2 is SQIVND (reference sequence). The CDR3 loop reads CASSIVAYNEQFF. CDR3 sequence (DNA): TGTGCCAGTAGTATCGTGGCGTACAATGAGCAGTTCTTC.

This clonotype occurred once. This chain uses TRBV7-9 with TRBJ2-6, with unresolved D. Germline lookup yields CDR1 SEHNR and CDR2 FQNEAQ (reference sequence). This CDR3 spans 15 amino acids. Trimming pared 5 bases from V and 1 base from J, leaving 9 bases between. The CDR3 region is CASSVEVSGANVLTF. CDR3 in DNA: TGTGCCAGCAGCGTTGAGGTTTCTGGGGCCAACGTCCTGACTTTC.